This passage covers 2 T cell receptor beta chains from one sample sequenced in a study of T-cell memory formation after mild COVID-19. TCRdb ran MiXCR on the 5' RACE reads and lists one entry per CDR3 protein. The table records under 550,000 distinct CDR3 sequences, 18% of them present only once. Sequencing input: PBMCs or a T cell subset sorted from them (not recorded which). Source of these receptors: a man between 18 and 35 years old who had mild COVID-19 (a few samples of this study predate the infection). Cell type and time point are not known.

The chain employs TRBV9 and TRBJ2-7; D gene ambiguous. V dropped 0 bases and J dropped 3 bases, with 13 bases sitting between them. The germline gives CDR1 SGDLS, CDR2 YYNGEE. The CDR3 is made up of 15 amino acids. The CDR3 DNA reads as TGTGCCAGCAGCGTAGCTACGGGCAAACGCTACGAGCAGTACTTC. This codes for CASSVATGKRYEQYF.

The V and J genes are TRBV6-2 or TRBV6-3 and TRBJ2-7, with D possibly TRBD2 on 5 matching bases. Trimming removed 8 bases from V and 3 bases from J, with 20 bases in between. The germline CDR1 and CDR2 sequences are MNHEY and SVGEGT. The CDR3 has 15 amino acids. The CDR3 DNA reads TGTGCCAGCGGCCCCGGCGGGCAGTCGGTCTACGAGCAGTACGTC. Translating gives CASGPGGQSVYEQYV.